One T cell receptor beta chain is described in this entry. The data derive from a study of blood T cell repertoires in COVID-19. The assay was immunoSEQ multiplex PCR, and TCRdb's table has in-frame clones only and misses some. The sample shows about 140,000 clones, about 83% of them seen only once. V lost 7 bases and J lost 2; bases outside the gene matches: 15. The CDR3 runs to 16 residues. Looked up from germline, CDR1 is SGDLS and CDR2 is YYNGEE. The receptor comes from a human donor in a cohort sampled during active COVID-19. Sequencing was done on a sample of peripheral blood. The rearrangement joins TRBV9 to TRBJ2-7; 7 bases match TRBD1. The CDR3 region is CASLDEEGQYTYEQYF. The DNA for the CDR3 is TGTGCCAGCCTCGACGAAGAGGGACAGTATACCTACGAGCAGTACTTC.